The following is a TCR beta chain sequence with its context. In the PCR, 60 Vbeta and 13 Jbeta primers were used. The method was immunoSEQ multiplex PCR; TCRdb's version includes in-frame clones alone and lacks a portion of them. The repertoire holds some 130,000 clones, with approximately 80% as singletons. Germline assignment: CDR1 KGHSH and CDR2 LQKENI. V was pared by 0 bases and J by 4 bases, with 11 bases of the junction left unmatched. The length of the CDR3 is 17 residues. This entry comes from a study of cytomegalovirus exposure and HLA in healthy donors. Study information: Caucasian-associated ancestry cluster membership applied to less than 85% of a few hundred genotyped donors.

Sample: PBMCs. The V and J genes are TRBV18 and TRBJ2-7; TRBD1 agrees at 8 bases. The source of this sequence is a man younger than 40 in good health and CMV-seronegative. The CDR3 loop is CASSPPGMAGGGYEQYF. The CDR3 DNA sequence: TGTGCCAGCTCACCACCGGGAATGGCAGGGGGCGGGTACGAGCAGTACTTC.